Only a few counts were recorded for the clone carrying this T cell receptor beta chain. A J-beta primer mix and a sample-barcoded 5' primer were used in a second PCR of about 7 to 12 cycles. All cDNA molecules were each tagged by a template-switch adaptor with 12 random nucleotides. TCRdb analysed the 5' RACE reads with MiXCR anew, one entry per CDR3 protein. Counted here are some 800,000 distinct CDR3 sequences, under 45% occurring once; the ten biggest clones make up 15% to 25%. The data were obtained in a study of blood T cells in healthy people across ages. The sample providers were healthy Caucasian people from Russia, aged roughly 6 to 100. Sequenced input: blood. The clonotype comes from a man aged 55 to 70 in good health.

CDR3 sequence reads: CASSPGRHEQFF. The CDR3 DNA reads TGCGCCAGCAGTCCAGGGAGGCATGAGCAGTTCTTC. The chain uses TRBV4-3 and TRBJ2-1; perhaps TRBD2 as D (6 bases). V was clipped by 6 bases and J by 8 bases, with 11 bases between them. This CDR3 has 12 residues. Germline-derived CDR1 and CDR2 are LGHNA and YSLEER.